The 6 T cell receptor beta chains listed next were all sequenced from one sample in a study of neurological immune-mediated disorders. TCRdb used MiXCR to reprocess the 5' RACE reads, holding one entry per CDR3 protein. This repertoire shows approximately 44,000 distinct CDR3 sequences, 4.5% to 7% found once; its top ten account for approximately 1.3%. The sequenced sample was CD4+ T cells from blood. These receptors all come from a woman aged 18 to 35 with multiple sclerosis.

In this sample, this clonotype turned up many times. The gene calls are TRBV12-3 or TRBV12-4 and TRBJ1-5, with TRBD1 matching over 8 bases. J lost 4 bases, V lost 1 base, and 6 bases had no gene match. CDR3 length equals 16 residues. CDR3 nucleotide sequence: TGTGCCAGCAGTTTAGGGACAGGGAGAGGAAATCAGCCCCAGCATTTT. Its protein product is CASSLGTGRGNQPQHF.

This clonotype was seen ten or more times. Here the CDR3 reads CASSFRDRDEKLFF. The DNA of the CDR3 is TGTGCCAGCAGCTTCCGGGACAGGGACGAAAAACTGTTTTTT. This rearrangement joins TRBV5-5 to TRBJ1-4; 9 nucleotides align to TRBD1. The V gene's germline CDR1 is SGHKS and CDR2 YYEKEE (reference sequence). The V segment lost 2 bases and the J segment 8 bases; nucleotides outside the gene matches: 4. This CDR3 is built from 14 residues.

This clonotype came up many times. The chain has TRBV11-3 and TRBJ2-1; tentative D call: TRBD1 (5 bases). Germline V gene sequence: CDR1 SGHNT, CDR2 YENEEA. Trimming removed 3 bases from V and 6 bases from J, with 18 bases in between. The CDR3 is 16 amino acids. The CDR3 nucleotides are TGTGCCAGCAGCTTCCAAATTGGCAGGGTGGGCAATGAGCAGTTCTTC. Encoded protein: CASSFQIGRVGNEQFF.

This clonotype was seen repeatedly, ten times or more. The rearrangement joins TRBV5-1 to TRBJ2-3; 10 bases agree with TRBD2. Germline assignment: CDR1 SGHRS and CDR2 YFSETQ. The CDR3 runs to 15 residues. The J segment lost 3 bases and the V segment lost 4 bases, leaving 5 bases of the junction unmatched. Here the CDR3 reads CASSPLAGETDTQYF. Written as DNA, the CDR3 is TGCGCCAGCAGCCCGCTAGCGGGGGAGACAGATACGCAGTATTTT. Using reference TRBV5-1 and TRBJ2-3 for the parts outside the CDR3, the full variable domain is KAGVTQTPRYLIKTRGQQVTLSCSPISGHRSVSWYQQTPGQGLQFLFEYFSETQRNKGNFPGRFSGRQFSNSRSEMNVSTLELGDSALYLCASSPLAGETDTQYFGPGTRLTVL.

In its sample, this clonotype was seen many times. The J gene is TRBJ2-1, the V gene TRBV10-3; 13 bases map to TRBD2. CDR3 length: 16 amino acids. J gave up 8 bases and V 4 bases, and 8 bases lay outside the gene matches. CDR1 is ENHRY, CDR2 SYGVKD, per germline. The chain's CDR3 is CAISVGGGLAGYEQFF. CDR3 DNA: TGTGCCATCAGTGTCGGCGGGGGACTAGCGGGGTATGAGCAGTTCTTC.

At least ten counts were recorded for this clonotype. The J gene is TRBJ1-3, the V gene TRBV6-1; D is possibly TRBD1 (5 bases). Per the germline V gene, CDR1 is MNHNS and CDR2 is SASEGT. CDR3 size: 14 residues. Trimming pared 10 bases from V and 0 bases from J, leaving 13 bases between. In nucleotides, the CDR3 is TGTGCCACACAAACAGGAAGCTCTGGAAACACCATATATTTT. Protein sequence: CATQTGSSGNTIYF.